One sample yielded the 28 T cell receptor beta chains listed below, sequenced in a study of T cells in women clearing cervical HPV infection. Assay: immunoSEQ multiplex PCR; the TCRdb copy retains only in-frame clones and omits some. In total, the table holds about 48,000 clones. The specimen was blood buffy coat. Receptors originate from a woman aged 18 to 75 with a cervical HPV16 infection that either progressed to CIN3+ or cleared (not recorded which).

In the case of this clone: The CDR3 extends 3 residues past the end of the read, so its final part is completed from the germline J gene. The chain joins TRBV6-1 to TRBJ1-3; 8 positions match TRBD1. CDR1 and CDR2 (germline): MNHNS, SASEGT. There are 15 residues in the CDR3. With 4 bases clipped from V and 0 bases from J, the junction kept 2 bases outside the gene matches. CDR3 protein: CASSATGGSGNTIYF. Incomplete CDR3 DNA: TGTGCCAGCAGTGCCACAGGGGGCTCTGGAAACACC.

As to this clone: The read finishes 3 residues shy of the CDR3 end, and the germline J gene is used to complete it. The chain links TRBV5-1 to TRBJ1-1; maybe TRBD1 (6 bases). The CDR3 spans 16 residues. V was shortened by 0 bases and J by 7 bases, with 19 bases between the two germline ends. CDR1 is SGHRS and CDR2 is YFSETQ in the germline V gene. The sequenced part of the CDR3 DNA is TGCGCCAGCAGCTTGGGGCAGGGGTTGGGATGGGATGAA. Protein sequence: CASSLGQGLGWDE. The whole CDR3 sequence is CASSLGQGLGWDEAFF. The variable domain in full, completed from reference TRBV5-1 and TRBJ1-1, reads KAGVTQTPRYLIKTRGQQVTLSCSPISGHRSVSWYQQTPGQGLQFLFEYFSETQRNKGNFPGRFSGRQFSNSRSEMNVSTLELGDSALYLCASSLGQGLGWDEAFFGQGTRLTVV.

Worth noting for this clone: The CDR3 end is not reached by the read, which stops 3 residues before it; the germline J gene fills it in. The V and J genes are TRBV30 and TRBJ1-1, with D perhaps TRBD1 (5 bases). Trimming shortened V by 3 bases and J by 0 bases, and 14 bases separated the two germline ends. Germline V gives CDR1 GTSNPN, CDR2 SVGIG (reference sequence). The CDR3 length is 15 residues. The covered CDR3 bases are TGTGCCTGGAGCGGGGGTCAGCTTATGAACACTGAA. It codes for CAWSGGQLMNTE. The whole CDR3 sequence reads CAWSGGQLMNTEAFF. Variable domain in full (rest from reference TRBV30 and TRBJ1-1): SQTIHQWPATLVQPVGSPLSLECTVEGTSNPNLYWYRQAAGRGLQLLFYSVGIGQISSEVPQNLSASRPQDRQFILSSKKLLLSDSGFYLCAWSGGQLMNTEAFFGQGTRLTVV.

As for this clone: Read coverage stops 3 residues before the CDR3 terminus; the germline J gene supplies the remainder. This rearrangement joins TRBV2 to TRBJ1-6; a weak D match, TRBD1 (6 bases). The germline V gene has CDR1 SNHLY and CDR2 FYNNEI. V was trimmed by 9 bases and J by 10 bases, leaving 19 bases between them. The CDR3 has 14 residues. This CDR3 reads CASSVGAGGSPLHF. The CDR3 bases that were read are TGTGCCAGTTCCGTGGGGGCCGGAGGGTCACCC.

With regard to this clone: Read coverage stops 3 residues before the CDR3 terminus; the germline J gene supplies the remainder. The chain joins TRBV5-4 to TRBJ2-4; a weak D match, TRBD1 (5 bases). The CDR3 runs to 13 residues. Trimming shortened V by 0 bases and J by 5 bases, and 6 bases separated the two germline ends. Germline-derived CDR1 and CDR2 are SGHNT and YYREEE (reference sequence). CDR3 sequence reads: CASSLGQQNIQYF. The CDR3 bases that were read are TGTGCCAGCAGCTTGGGACAGCAAAACATT.

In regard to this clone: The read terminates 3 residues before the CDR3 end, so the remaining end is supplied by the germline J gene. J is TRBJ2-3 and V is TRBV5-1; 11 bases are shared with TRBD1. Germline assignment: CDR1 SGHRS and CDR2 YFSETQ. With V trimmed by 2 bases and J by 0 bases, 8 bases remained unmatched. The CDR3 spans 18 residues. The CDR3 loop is CASSFGQGAIRSTDTQYF. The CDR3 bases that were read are TGCGCCAGCAGCTTCGGACAGGGGGCCATTCGGAGCACAGATACG.

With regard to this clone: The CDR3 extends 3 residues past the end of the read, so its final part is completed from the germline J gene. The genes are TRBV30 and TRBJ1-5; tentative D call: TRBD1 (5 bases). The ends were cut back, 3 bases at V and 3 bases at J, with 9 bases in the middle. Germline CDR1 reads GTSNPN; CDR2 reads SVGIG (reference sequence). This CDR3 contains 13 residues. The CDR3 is CAWRQGINQPQHF. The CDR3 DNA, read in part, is TGTGCCTGGAGGCAGGGTATCAATCAGCCC.

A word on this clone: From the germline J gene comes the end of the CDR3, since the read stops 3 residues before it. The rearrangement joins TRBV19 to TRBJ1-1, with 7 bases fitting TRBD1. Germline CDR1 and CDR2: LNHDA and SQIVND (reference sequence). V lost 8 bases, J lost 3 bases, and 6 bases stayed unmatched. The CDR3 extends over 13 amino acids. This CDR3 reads CASCVDRDTEAFF. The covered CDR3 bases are TGTGCCAGTTGTGTTGACAGGGACACTGAA.

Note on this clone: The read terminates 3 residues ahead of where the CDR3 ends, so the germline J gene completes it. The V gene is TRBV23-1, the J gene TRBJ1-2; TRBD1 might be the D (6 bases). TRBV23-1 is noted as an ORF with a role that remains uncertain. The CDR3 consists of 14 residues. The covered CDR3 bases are TGCGCCAGCAGTCAATCAGCCCAGGGGAGGGGC. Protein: CASSQSAQGRG. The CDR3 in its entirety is CASSQSAQGRGYTF.

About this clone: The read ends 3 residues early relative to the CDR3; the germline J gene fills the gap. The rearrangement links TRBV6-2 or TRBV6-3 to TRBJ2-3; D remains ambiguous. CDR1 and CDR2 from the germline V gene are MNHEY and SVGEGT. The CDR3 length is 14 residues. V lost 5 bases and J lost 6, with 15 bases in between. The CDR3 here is CASSLPVVRDTQYF. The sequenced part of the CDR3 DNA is TGTGCCAGCAGTCTCCCGGTCGTCCGGGATACG.

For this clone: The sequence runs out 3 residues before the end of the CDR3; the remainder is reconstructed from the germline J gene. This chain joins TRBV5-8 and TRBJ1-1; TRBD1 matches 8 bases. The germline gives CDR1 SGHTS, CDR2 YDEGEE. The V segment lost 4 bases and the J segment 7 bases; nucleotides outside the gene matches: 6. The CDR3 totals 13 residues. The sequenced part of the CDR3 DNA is TGTGCCAGCAGCAACCAGGGGGCGGATGAA. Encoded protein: CASSNQGADE. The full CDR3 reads CASSNQGADEAFF. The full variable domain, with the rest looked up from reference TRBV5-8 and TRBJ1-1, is EAGVTQSPTHLIKTRGQQATLRCSPISGHTSVYWYQQALGLGLQFLLWYDEGEERNRGNFPPRFSGRQFPNYSSELNVNALELEDSALYLCASSNQGADEAFFGQGTRLTVV.

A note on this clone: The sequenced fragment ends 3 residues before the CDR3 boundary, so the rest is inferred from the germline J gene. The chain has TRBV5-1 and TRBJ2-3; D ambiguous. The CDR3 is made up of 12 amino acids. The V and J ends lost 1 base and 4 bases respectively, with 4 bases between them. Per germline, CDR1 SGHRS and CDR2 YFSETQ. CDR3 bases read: TGCGCCAGCAGCTTGTATCCAGATACG. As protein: CASSLYPDT. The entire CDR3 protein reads CASSLYPDTQYF. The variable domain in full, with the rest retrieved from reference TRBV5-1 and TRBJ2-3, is KAGVTQTPRYLIKTRGQQVTLSCSPISGHRSVSWYQQTPGQGLQFLFEYFSETQRNKGNFPGRFSGRQFSNSRSEMNVSTLELGDSALYLCASSLYPDTQYFGPGTRLTVL.

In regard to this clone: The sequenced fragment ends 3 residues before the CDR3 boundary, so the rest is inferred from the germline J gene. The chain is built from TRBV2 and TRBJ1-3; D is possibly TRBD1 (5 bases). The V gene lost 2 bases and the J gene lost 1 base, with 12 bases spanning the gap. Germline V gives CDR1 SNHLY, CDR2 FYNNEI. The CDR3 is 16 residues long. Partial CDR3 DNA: TGTGCCAGCAGTGAAATATCGACAGATTCTGGAAACACC. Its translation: CASSEISTDSGNT. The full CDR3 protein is CASSEISTDSGNTIYF.

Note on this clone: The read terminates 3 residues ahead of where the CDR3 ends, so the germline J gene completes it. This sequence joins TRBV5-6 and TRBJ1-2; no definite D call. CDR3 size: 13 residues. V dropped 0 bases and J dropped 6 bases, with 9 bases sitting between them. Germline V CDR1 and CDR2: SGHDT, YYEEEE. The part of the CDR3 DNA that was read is TGTGCCAGCAGCTTGGCCGGAGGGCATGGC. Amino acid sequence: CASSLAGGHG. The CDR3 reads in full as CASSLAGGHGYTF.

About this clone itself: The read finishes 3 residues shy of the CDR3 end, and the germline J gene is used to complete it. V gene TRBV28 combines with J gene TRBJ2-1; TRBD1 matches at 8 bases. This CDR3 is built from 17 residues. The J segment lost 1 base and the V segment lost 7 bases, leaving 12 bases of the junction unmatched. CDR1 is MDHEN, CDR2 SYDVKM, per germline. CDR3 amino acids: CASMTFTQGASYNEQFF. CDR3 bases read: TGTGCCAGCATGACCTTTACTCAGGGGGCTTCCTACAATGAG.

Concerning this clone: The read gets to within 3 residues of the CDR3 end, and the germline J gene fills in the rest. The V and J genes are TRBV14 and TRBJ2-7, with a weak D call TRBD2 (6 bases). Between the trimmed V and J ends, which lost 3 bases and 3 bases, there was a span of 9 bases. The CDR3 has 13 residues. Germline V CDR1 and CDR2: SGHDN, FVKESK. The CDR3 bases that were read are TGTGCCAGCAGCCAGGACTACCGCTACGAG. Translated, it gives CASSQDYRYE. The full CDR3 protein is CASSQDYRYEQYF.

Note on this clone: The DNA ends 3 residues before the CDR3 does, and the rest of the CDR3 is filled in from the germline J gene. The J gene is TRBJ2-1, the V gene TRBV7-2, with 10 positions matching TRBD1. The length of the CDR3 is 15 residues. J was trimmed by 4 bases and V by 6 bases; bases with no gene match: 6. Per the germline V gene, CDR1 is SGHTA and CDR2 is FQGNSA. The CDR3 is CASRVDRGLYNEQFF. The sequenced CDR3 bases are TGTGCCAGCAGAGTCGACAGGGGGCTTTACAATGAG. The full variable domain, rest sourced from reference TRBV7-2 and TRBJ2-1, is GAGVSQSPSNKVTEKGKDVELRCDPISGHTALYWYRQSLGQGLEFLIYFQGNSAPDKSGLPSDRFSAERTGGSVSTLTIQRTQQEDSAVYLCASRVDRGLYNEQFFGPGTRLTVL.

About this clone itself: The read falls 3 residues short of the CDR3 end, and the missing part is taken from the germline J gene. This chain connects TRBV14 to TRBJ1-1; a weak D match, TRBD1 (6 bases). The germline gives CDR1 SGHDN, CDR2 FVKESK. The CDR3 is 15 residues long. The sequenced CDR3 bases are TGTGCCAGCAGCCAAGGGTTTCACACAGGGACACTT. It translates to CASSQGFHTGTL. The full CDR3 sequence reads CASSQGFHTGTLAFF.

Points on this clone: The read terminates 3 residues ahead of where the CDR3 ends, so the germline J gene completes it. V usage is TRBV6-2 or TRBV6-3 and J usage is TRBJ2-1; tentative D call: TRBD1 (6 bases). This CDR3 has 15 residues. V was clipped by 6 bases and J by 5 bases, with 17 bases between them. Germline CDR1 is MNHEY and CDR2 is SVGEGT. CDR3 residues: CASSKQGLRDNEQFF. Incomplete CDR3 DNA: TGTGCCAGCAGCAAACAGGGCCTGAGGGACAATGAG.

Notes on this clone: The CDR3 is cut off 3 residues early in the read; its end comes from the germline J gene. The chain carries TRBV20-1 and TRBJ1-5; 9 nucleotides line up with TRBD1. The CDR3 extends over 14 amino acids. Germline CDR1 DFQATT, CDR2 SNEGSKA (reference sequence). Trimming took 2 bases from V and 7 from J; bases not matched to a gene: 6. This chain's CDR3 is CSARTDRGTQPQHF. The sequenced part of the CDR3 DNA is TGCAGTGCTAGAACGGACAGGGGCACCCAGCCC.

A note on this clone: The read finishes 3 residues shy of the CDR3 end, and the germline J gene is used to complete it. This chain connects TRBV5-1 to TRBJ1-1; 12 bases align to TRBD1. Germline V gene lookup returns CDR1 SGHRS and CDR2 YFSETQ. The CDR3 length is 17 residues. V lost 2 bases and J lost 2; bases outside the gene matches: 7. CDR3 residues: CASSLSGTGGFNTEAFF. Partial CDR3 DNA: TGCGCCAGCAGCTTATCCGGGACAGGGGGCTTTAACACTGAA.

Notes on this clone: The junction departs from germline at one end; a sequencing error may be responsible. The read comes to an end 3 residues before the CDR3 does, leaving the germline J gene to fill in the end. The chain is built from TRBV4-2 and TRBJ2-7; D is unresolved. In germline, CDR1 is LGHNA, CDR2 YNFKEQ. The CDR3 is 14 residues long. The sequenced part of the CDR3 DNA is TGCGCCAGCAGCCAAGATCCGGGTCCCTACGAG. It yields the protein CASSQDPGPYE. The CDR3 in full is CASSQDPGPYEQYF.

The CDR3 DNA, read in part, is TGTGCCAGCAGCTTATTTTACGGGGAGGCTCAACCC. It yields the protein CASSLFYGEAQP. The full CDR3 protein reads CASSLFYGEAQPLHF. The J gene is TRBJ1-6, the V gene TRBV11-2; no definite D call. The read comes to an end 3 residues before the CDR3 does, leaving the germline J gene to fill in the end. Trimming cost V 2 bases and J 12 bases, with 17 bases left between them. The CDR3 spans 15 residues. The germline CDR1 and CDR2 sequences are SGHAT and FQNNGV. Full variable domain (remainder filled in from reference TRBV11-2 and TRBJ1-6): EAGVAQSPRYKIIEKRQSVAFWCNPISGHATLYWYQQILGQGPKLLIQFQNNGVVDDSQLPKDRFSAERLKGVDSTLKIQPAKLEDSAVYLCASSLFYGEAQPLHFGNGTRLTVT.

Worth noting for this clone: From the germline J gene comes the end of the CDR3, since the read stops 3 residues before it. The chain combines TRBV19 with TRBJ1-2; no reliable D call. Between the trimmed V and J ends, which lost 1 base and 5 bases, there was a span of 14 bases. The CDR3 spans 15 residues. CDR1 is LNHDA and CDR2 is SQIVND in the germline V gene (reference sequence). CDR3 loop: CASSIVGGAGYGYTF. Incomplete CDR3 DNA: TGTGCCAGTAGTATAGTTGGCGGAGCTGGGTATGGC.

CDR3 sequence: CASSLLGVGTDTQYF. The sequenced CDR3 bases are TGTGCCAGCAGTTTGCTAGGGGTTGGAACAGATACG. V and J are TRBV28 and TRBJ2-3; TRBD1 is a possible D gene (5 bases). The sequence runs out 3 residues before the end of the CDR3; the remainder is reconstructed from the germline J gene. The CDR3 consists of 15 residues. Germline CDR1 and CDR2: MDHEN and SYDVKM. V gave up 3 bases and J gave up 3 bases, with 13 bases separating them.

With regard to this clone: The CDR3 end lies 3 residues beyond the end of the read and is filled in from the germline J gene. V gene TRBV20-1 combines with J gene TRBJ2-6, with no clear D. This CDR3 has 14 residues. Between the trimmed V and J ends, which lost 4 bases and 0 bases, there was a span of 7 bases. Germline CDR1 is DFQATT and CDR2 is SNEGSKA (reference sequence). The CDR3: CSAKGPSGANVLTF. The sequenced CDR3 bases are TGCAGTGCTAAGGGTCCCTCTGGGGCCAACGTC.

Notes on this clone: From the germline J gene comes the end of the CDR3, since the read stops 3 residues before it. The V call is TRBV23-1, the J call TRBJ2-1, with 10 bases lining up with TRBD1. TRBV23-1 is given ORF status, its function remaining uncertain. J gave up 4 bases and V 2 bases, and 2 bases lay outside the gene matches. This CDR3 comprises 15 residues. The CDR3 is CASSQPGQGYNEQFF. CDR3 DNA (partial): TGCGCCAGCAGTCAACCGGGACAGGGGTACAATGAG.

The covered CDR3 bases are TGTGCCAGCAGTCTCTCTCAGGTCTATAATGAAAAA. Encoded protein: CASSLSQVYNEK. The complete CDR3 reads CASSLSQVYNEKLFF. The chain joins TRBV6-2 or TRBV6-3 to TRBJ1-4; D gene unclear. The CDR3 end falls 3 residues outside the read, so it is completed with the germline J gene. With 5 bases removed from V and 4 bases from J, the gap between germline ends came to 14 bases. This CDR3 has 15 amino acids. Germline CDR1 and CDR2: MNHEY and SVGEGT.